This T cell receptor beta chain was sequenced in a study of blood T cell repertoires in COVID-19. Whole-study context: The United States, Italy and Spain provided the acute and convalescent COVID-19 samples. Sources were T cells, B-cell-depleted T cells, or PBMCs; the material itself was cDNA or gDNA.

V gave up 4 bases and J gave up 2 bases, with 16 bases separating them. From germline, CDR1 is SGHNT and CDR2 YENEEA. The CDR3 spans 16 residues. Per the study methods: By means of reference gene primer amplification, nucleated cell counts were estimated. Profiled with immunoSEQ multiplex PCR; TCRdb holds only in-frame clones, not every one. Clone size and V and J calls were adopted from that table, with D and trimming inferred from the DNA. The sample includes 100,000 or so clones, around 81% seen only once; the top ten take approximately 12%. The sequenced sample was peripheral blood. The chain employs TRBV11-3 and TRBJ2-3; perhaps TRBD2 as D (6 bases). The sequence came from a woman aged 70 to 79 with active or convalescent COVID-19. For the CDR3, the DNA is TGTGCCAGCAGCTGTAGGGACTTGGAAATCACAGATACGCAGTATTTT. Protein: CASSCRDLEITDTQYF. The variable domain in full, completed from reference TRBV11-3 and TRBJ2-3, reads EAGVVQSPRYKIIEKKQPVAFWCNPISGHNTLYWYLQNLGQGPELLIRYENEEAVDDSQLPKDRFSAERLKGVDSTLKIQPAELGDSAVYLCASSCRDLEITDTQYFGPGTRLTVL.